This entry describes one T cell receptor beta chain. Germline V gene lookup returns CDR1 SGHTA and CDR2 FQGNSA. The germline V and J ends were trimmed by 5 bases and 2 bases, with 15 bases remaining between them. The CDR3 loop spans 16 amino acids. The record originates from a study of identical twins. TCRdb re-derived calls from the 5' RACE reads in MiXCR, one entry per CDR3 protein. Among under 900,000 distinct CDR3 sequences listed, 15% to 20% were seen once. These same data were also listed under a study on T cells expressing NK-cell markers. According to that study: In a few donors, these clonotypes also led the CD3+CD56-NKG2C+ fraction.

This clonotype originated in a woman under 30 in good health. Sample: PBMCs. The chain couples TRBV7-2 to TRBJ2-2, with unresolved D. As DNA, the CDR3 is TGTGCCAGCAGCAAAGGACCGCGGACCAACACCGGGGAGCTGTTTTTT. Its translation: CASSKGPRTNTGELFF.